The 25 T cell receptor beta chains listed next were all sequenced from one sample in a study of immune characterization of retroperitoneal liposarcoma. TCRdb ran MiXCR on the PCR reads and lists one entry per CDR3 protein. The sample includes 9,500 to 11,000 distinct CDR3 sequences, around 28% of them seen just once. The sequencing sample was made of tumor tissue. These receptors were obtained from a male donor with retroperitoneal liposarcoma.

This clonotype rates as large. J is TRBJ2-1 and V is TRBV6-1; D perhaps matches TRBD1 (7 bases). The V gene lost 1 base and the J gene lost 0 bases, with 13 bases spanning the gap. CDR3 length equals 17 residues. Germline V gene data show CDR1 as MNHNS and CDR2 as SASEGT. The CDR3 loop is CASSEGAGGSSYNEQFF. Written as DNA, the CDR3 is TGTGCCAGCAGTGAAGGAGCAGGGGGGAGCTCCTACAATGAGCAGTTCTTC.

This clonotype occurred a few times. This chain joins TRBV25-1 and TRBJ2-1; 7 positions agree with TRBD2. The end of the DNA fits TRBJ2-7 better, so the J call may be wrong. The germline V gene has CDR1 MGHDK and CDR2 SYGVNS. The CDR3 consists of 18 residues. The CDR3 sequence: CASSGGRSPGEPYNEQYF. CDR3 in DNA: TGTGCCAGCAGTGGCGGGAGATCCCCCGGGGAGCCCTACAATGAGCAGTACTTC.

The J gene is TRBJ1-1, the V gene TRBV6-8; D possibly corresponds to TRBD1 (5 bases). The V gene's germline CDR1 is MNHGY and CDR2 SAAAGT. V was shortened by 7 bases and J by 7 bases, with 10 bases between the two germline ends. This CDR3 spans 11 amino acids. CDR3 coding DNA: TGTGCCAGCAAGACAGCCATTGAAGCTTTCTTT. Protein: CASKTAIEAFF.

The chain couples TRBV6-1 to TRBJ2-4; 9 bases are a match to TRBD2. The J call could be wrong; TRBJ2-7 is a better fit for the DNA end. The CDR3 length is 15 residues. Germline lookup yields CDR1 MNHNS and CDR2 SASEGT. The DNA for the CDR3 is TGTGCCAGCAGTGTGTTAGCGGGAGATACCTACGAGCAGTACTTC. Translation gives CASSVLAGDTYEQYF.

V and J are TRBV11-2 and TRBJ2-5; D uncertain. TRBJ2-1 explains the end of the DNA better; the J call may be wrong. The germline V gene encodes CDR1 SGHAT and CDR2 FQNNGV. The CDR3 runs to 16 residues. The chain's CDR3 is CASQLTPMENQETQFF. The CDR3 DNA is TGTGCCAGCCAGCTTACCCCCATGGAAAACCAAGAGACCCAGTTCTTC.

The chain couples TRBV10-3 to TRBJ2-5, with D hard to call. Trimming removed 4 bases at V and 3 bases at J, with 12 bases between. CDR3 length equals 14 residues. Germline V CDR1 and CDR2: ENHRY, SYGVKD. The CDR3 protein is CAISARQIKETQYF. Written as DNA, the CDR3 is TGTGCCATCAGTGCTAGGCAGATCAAAGAGACCCAGTACTTC.

V gene TRBV6-1 combines with J gene TRBJ2-3; possible D gene TRBD1, 6 bases. The CDR3 runs to 15 residues. The germline V gene encodes CDR1 MNHNS and CDR2 SASEGT. V shed 1 base and J shed 0 bases, with 8 bases lying between them. Here the CDR3 reads CASSEGDRSTDTQYF. The CDR3 coding sequence is TGTGCCAGCAGTGAAGGTGACAGGAGCACAGATACGCAGTATTTT.

This clonotype appeared a few times. The chain joins TRBV24-1 to TRBJ2-1; the match to TRBD1 covers 8 bases. CDR1 is KGHDR, CDR2 SFDVKD, per germline. Germline trimming cut 3 bases from V and 4 bases from J; bases unmatched to any gene: 4. This CDR3 region has 15 residues. CDR3 sequence reads: CATSDPGTGYNEQFF. CDR3 bases: TGTGCCACCAGTGATCCCGGGACAGGATACAATGAGCAGTTCTTC.

The chain couples TRBV6-2 or TRBV6-3 to TRBJ2-2, with TRBD2 matching 12 bases. The ends lost 6 bases at V and 0 bases at J; junction bases unmatched: 5. Germline-derived CDR1 and CDR2 are MNHEY and SVGEGT. The CDR3 runs 17 residues. The CDR3 reads CASSRLAGATNTGELFF. CDR3 DNA: TGTGCCAGCAGCCGACTAGCGGGGGCCACGAACACCGGGGAGCTGTTTTTT.

This chain joins TRBV27 and TRBJ2-1; TRBD2 matches 8 bases. The CDR3 has 14 amino acids. Looked up from germline, CDR1 is MNHEY and CDR2 is SMNVEV (reference sequence). V shed 5 bases and J 13 bases; nucleotides not matched to a gene: 13. CDR3 in amino acids: CASSPGLGGETQFF. For the CDR3, the DNA is TGTGCCAGCAGTCCGGGACTAGGAGGGGAGACCCAGTTCTTC.

This clonotype was found many times. This sequence joins TRBV11-3 and TRBJ2-1; D is perhaps TRBD1 or TRBD2 (5 bases each). This CDR3 region has 17 residues. The germline gives CDR1 SGHNT, CDR2 YENEEA. Trimming cost V 5 bases and J 2 bases, with 19 bases left between them. CDR3 bases: TGTGCCAGCAGCCTTCGCGTCGGGGCTACTACCTACAATGAGCAGTTCTTC. Residues: CASSLRVGATTYNEQFF.

About this clonotype: A junction boundary mismatches the germline segment, possibly from a read error. The chain carries TRBV12-3 or TRBV12-4 and TRBJ1-1, with D tentatively TRBD1 (5 bases). CDR3 length: 17 amino acids. CDR3 amino acids: CANSFRQGGGENTEAFF. For the CDR3, the DNA is TGTGCCAACAGTTTCCGCCAGGGTGGGGGGGAGAACACTGAAGCTTTCTTT.

V gene TRBV11-2 combines with J gene TRBJ2-6, with D maybe TRBD2 (5 bases). The J call is doubtful: the DNA matches TRBJ2-5 better. The CDR3 is made up of 15 amino acids. Germline V gene data show CDR1 as SGHAT and CDR2 as FQNNGV. The CDR3 DNA reads as TGTGCCAGCAGCACCCTTCGAACTAGAGTAGAGACCCAGTACTTC. Translation gives CASSTLRTRVETQYF.

In the case of this clonotype: Germline is not matched at one junction end, which may reflect a read error. The chain employs TRBV4-1 and TRBJ2-3; no reliable D call. From germline, CDR1 is MGHRA and CDR2 YSYEKL. The CDR3 totals 14 residues. CDR3 loop: CASSQGTYTDTQYF. CDR3 nucleotide sequence: TGTGCCAGCAGCCAAGGAACTTACACAGATACGCAGTATTTT.

This clonotype rates as medium-sized (0.01 to 0.1%). The V call is TRBV12-3 or TRBV12-4, the J call TRBJ2-1, with D uncertain. The J call is uncertain, as TRBJ2-7 better fits the DNA end. The CDR3 spans 11 residues. Written as DNA, the CDR3 is TGTGCCAGCAGTTTAGAATACGAGCAGTACTTC. It translates to CASSLEYEQYF.

This clonotype is medium-sized within its sample. The chain is built from TRBV7-2 and TRBJ2-1, with 8 bases identical to TRBD2. Near its end, the DNA agrees better with TRBJ2-7, so the J call may be wrong. There are 15 residues in the CDR3. CDR1 is SGHTA and CDR2 is FQGNSA in the germline V gene. The CDR3 DNA is TGTGCCAGCAGCTTAGGGCGGGAGGTATACAATGAGCAGTACTTC. This codes for CASSLGREVYNEQYF.

The V gene is TRBV6-8, the J gene TRBJ2-2; 8 positions match TRBD2. This CDR3 is 14 amino acids long. Germline CDR1 is MNHGY and CDR2 is SAAAGT. J was trimmed by 2 bases and V by 4 bases; bases with no gene match: 0. The CDR3 loop reads CASSLAGNTGELFF. The DNA of the CDR3 is TGTGCCAGCAGTTTAGCGGGAAACACCGGGGAGCTGTTTTTT.

This clonotype was picked up many times. The chain couples TRBV7-3 to TRBJ2-1; weak D call: TRBD2 (5 bases). Germline loops: CDR1 SGHTA, CDR2 FQGTGA. This CDR3 has 15 amino acids. Deletions cut 2 bases from V and 13 bases from J, with 21 bases between. The CDR3 here is CASSLQPAAGETQFF. The DNA for the CDR3 is TGTGCCAGCAGCTTACAGCCCGCGGCCGGGGAGACCCAGTTCTTC.

CDR3 sequence (DNA): TGTGCCAGCAGTGATGGGACGGACTACGAGCAGTACTTC. This codes for CASSDGTDYEQYF. This chain uses TRBV6-1 with TRBJ2-1, with D perhaps TRBD1 or TRBD2 (5 bases each). The J call may be mistaken, given a closer DNA end match to TRBJ2-7. CDR3 length: 13 residues. CDR1 and CDR2 from the germline V gene are MNHNS and SASEGT.

The chain uses TRBV7-9 and TRBJ1-2, with D hard to call. Germline V gene data show CDR1 as SEHNR and CDR2 as FQNEAQ (reference sequence). V was trimmed by 5 bases and J by 7 bases, leaving 11 bases between them. This CDR3 spans 12 amino acids. CDR3 coding DNA: TGTGCCAGCAGCGCGGCTCTCGGTGGCTACACCTTC. Its translation: CASSAALGGYTF.

This clonotype has just a few counts. The rearrangement links TRBV12-3 or TRBV12-4 to TRBJ2-1; possible D gene TRBD1, 7 bases. V was clipped by 6 bases and J by 13 bases, with 19 bases between them. The CDR3 is 13 amino acids. CDR3 nucleotide sequence: TGTGCCAGCAGCAGTAGGGGGCGGGACATTCAGTTCTTC. Amino acids: CASSSRGRDIQFF.

This clonotype was counted only a few times. This chain connects TRBV10-3 to TRBJ2-1, with 11 bases fitting TRBD2. J lost 10 bases, V lost 10 bases, and 18 bases had no gene match. Germline lookup yields CDR1 ENHRY and CDR2 SYGVKD. The CDR3 is 16 amino acids. The CDR3 loop is CATKPSSGRPGYEQFF. Written as DNA, the CDR3 is TGTGCCACCAAACCTTCTAGCGGGAGGCCAGGTTACGAGCAGTTCTTC.

This clonotype came up many times. V and J are TRBV12-3 or TRBV12-4 and TRBJ2-1; D may match TRBD1 or TRBD2 (5 bases each). This CDR3 is 14 amino acids long. V lost 5 bases, J lost 10 bases, and 18 bases lay in between. The CDR3 here is CASSNRDRGYEQFF. CDR3 in DNA: TGTGCCAGCAGTAATCGGGACCGTGGTTACGAGCAGTTCTTC.

This chain uses TRBV7-2 with TRBJ2-2; D might be TRBD1 (7 bases). CDR3 length: 18 amino acids. Germline V gene data show CDR1 as SGHTA and CDR2 as FQGNSA. The V end lost 3 bases, the J end lost 4 bases, and 21 bases lay between the germline ends. The CDR3 sequence is CASSFQGAGQRSTGELFF. The CDR3, as DNA: TGTGCCAGCAGCTTTCAAGGTGCGGGACAGCGATCCACCGGGGAGCTGTTTTTT. The full variable domain, rest sourced from reference TRBV7-2 and TRBJ2-2, is GAGVSQSPSNKVTEKGKDVELRCDPISGHTALYWYRQSLGQGLEFLIYFQGNSAPDKSGLPSDRFSAERTGGSVSTLTIQRTQQEDSAVYLCASSFQGAGQRSTGELFFGEGSRLTVL.

Ten or more counts support this clonotype. The chain has TRBV7-2 and TRBJ2-7; D is uncertain. With 3 bases removed from V and 4 bases from J, the gap between germline ends came to 7 bases. Germline lookup yields CDR1 SGHTA and CDR2 FQGNSA. CDR3 length: 12 residues. The CDR3: CASSLTRYEQYF. CDR3 sequence (DNA): TGTGCCAGCAGCTTGACTCGTTACGAGCAGTACTTC.